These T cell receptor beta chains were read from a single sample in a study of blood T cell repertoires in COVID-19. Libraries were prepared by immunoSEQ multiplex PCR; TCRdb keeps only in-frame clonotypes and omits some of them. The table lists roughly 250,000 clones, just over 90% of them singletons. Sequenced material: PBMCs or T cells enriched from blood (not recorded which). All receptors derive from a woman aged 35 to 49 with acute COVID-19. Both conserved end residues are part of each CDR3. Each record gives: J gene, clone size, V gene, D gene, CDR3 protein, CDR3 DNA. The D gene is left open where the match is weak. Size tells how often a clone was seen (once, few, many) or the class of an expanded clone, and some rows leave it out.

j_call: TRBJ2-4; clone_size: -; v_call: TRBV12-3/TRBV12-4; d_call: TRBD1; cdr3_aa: CASTQSWTGTQYF; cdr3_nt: TGTGCCAGCACCCAGTCGTGGACAGGCACTCAGTACTTC
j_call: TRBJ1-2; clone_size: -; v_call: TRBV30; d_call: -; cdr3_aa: CAWSERDGYGYTF; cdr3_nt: TGTGCCTGGAGTGAGCGGGACGGCTATGGCTACACCTTC
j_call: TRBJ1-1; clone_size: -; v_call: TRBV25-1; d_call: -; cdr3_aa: CASREGDLVRGTEAFF; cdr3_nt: TGTGCCAGCAGAGAGGGTGACCTAGTACGGGGCACTGAAGCTTTCTTT
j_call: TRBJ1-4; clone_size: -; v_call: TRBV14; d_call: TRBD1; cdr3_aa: CASSQLGTANEKLFF; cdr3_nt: TGTGCCAGCAGCCAACTCGGGACAGCTAATGAAAAACTGTTTTTT
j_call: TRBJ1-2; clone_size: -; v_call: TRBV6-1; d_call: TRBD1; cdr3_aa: CASSSGTGKGYTF; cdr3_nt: TGTGCCAGCAGTTCGGGGACAGGGAAAGGCTACACCTTC
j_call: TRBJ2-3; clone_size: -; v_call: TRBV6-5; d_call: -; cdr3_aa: CASSPTDLYTDTQYF; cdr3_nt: TGTGCCAGCAGTCCTACGGACTTGTACACAGATACGCAGTATTTT
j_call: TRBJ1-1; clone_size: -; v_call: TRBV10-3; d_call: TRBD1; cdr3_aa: CAISGRGRTEAFF; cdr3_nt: TGTGCCATCAGTGGCAGGGGGAGAACTGAAGCTTTCTTT
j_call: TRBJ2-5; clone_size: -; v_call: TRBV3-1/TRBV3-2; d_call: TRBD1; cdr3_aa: CASSRDSQGTQYF; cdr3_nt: TGTGCCAGCAGCCGGGACAGCCAAGGGACCCAGTACTTC
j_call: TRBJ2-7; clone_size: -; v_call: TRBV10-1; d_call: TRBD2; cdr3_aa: CASRHTSGKREQYF; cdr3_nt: TGCGCCAGCAGACACACTAGCGGGAAGAGGGAGCAGTACTTC
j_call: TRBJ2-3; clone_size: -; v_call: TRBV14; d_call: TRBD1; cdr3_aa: CASSHWTGDGADTQYF; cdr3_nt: TGTGCCAGCAGCCACTGGACAGGGGATGGGGCAGATACGCAGTATTTT
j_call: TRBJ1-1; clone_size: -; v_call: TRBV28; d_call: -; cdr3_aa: CASSRENTEAFF; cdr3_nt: TGTGCCAGCAGCCGAGAAAACACTGAAGCTTTCTTT
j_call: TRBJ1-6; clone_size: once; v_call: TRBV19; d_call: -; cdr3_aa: CASRFQGTDSPLHF; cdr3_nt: TGTGCCAGTAGATTCCAGGGTACCGATTCACCCCTCCACTTT
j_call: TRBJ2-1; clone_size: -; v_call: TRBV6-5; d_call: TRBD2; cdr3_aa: CASRGGLATYNEQFF; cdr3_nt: TGTGCCAGCAGAGGCGGACTAGCGACCTACAATGAGCAGTTCTTC
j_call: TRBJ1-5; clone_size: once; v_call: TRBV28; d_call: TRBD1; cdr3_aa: CASRGTGFGQPQHF; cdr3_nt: TGTGCCAGCAGGGGGACAGGGTTCGGTCAGCCCCAGCATTTT
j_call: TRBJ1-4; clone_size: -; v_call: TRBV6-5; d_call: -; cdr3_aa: CASSYDSTTNEKLFF; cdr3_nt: TGTGCCAGCAGTTATGACAGTACAACTAATGAAAAACTGTTTTTT
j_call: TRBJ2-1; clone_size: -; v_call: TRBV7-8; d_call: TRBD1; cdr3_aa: CASSFSDKLRTGEQFF; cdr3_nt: TGTGCCAGCAGCTTCTCTGATAAACTAAGGACAGGTGAGCAGTTCTTC
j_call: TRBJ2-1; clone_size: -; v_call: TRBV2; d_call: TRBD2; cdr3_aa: CASSEARTSGHNEQFF; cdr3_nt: TGTGCCAGCAGTGAAGCGAGGACTAGCGGACACAATGAGCAGTTCTTC
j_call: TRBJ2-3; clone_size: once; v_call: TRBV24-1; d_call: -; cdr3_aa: CATSDLQGGARSTDTQYF; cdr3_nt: TGTGCCACCAGTGATTTGCAGGGCGGCGCCCGCAGCACAGATACGCAGTATTTT
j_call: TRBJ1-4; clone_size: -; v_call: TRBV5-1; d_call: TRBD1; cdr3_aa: CASSSTAGQGAGEKLFF; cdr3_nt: TGCGCCAGCAGCTCCACGGCGGGACAGGGGGCGGGTGAAAAACTGTTTTTT
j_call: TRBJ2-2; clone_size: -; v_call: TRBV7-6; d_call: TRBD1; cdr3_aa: CASSSRGGQGRTGELFF; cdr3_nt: TGTGCCAGCAGCTCCCGAGGGGGACAGGGGAGGACCGGGGAGCTGTTTTTT
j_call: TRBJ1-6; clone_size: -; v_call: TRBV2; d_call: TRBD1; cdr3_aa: CASKGGTGSSPLHF; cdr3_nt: TGTGCCAGTAAGGGGGGGACAGGGTCTTCACCCCTCCACTTT
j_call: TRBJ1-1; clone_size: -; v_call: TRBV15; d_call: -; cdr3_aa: CATRGNPAEAFF; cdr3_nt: TGTGCCACCCGGGGTAATCCGGCTGAAGCTTTCTTT
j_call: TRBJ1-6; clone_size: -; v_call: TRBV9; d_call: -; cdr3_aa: CASSVGWAPNSPLHF; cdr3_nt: TGTGCCAGCAGCGTAGGGTGGGCCCCCAATTCACCCCTCCACTTT
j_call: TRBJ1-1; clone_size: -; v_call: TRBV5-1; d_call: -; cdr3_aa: CASAAWRGNTEAFF; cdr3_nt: TGCGCCAGCGCAGCCTGGAGGGGGAACACTGAAGCTTTCTTT
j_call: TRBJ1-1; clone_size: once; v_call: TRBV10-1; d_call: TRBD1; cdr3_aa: CASSYNRGSTEAFF; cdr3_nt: TGCGCCAGCAGTTATAACAGGGGCTCCACTGAAGCTTTCTTT
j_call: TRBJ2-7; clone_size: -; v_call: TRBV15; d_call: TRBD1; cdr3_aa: CATSAKQGLEQYF; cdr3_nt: TGTGCCACCAGCGCGAAACAGGGGCTCGAGCAGTACTTC
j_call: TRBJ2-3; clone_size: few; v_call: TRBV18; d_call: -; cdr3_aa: CASSPVGGSTDTQYF; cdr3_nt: TGTGCCAGCTCACCAGTGGGAGGCAGCACAGATACGCAGTATTTT
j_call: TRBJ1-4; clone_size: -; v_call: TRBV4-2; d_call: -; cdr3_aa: CASSPGTRTISTNEKLFF; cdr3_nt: TGTGCCAGCAGCCCCGGGACAAGGACCATTTCAACTAATGAAAAACTGTTTTTT
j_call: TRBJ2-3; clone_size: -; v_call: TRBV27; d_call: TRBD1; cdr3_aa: CASMIGTGNTDTQYF; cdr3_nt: TGTGCCAGCATGATAGGGACAGGGAACACAGATACGCAGTATTTT
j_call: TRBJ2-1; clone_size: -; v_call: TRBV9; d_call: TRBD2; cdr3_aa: CASSLGTSGGNEQFF; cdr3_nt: TGTGCCAGCAGCCTAGGGACTAGCGGGGGTAATGAGCAGTTCTTC
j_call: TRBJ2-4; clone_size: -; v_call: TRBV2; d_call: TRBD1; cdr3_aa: CASRPGQGVNIQYF; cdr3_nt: TGTGCCAGCAGACCCGGACAGGGAGTTAACATTCAGTACTTC
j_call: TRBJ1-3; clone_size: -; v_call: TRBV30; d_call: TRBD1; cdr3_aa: CAWGTGGSGNTIYF; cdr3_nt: TGTGCCTGGGGTACAGGGGGATCTGGAAACACCATATATTTT
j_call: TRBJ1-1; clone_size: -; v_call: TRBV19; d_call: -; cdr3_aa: CASSMRQAEVNTEAFF; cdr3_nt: TGTGCCAGTAGTATGAGGCAGGCGGAGGTGAACACTGAAGCTTTCTTT
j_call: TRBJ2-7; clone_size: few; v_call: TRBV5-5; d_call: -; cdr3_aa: CASRPRDISPYEQYF; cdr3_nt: TGTGCCAGCAGACCTCGGGACATCTCCCCCTACGAGCAGTACTTC
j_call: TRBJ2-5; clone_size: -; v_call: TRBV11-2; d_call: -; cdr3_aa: CASSLVGGYQETQYF; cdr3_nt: TGTGCCAGCAGCTTAGTTGGGGGGTACCAAGAGACCCAGTACTTC
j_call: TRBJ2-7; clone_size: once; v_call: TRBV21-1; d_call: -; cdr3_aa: CASSKGRGTYEQYF; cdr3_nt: TGTGCCAGCAGCAAAGGGAGGGGAACCTACGAGCAGTACTTC
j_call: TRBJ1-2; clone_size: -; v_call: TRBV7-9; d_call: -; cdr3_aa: CASSYGAENYGYTF; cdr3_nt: TGTGCCAGCAGCTATGGGGCAGAGAACTATGGCTACACCTTC
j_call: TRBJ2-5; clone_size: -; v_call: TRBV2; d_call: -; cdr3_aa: CASCRARVETQYF; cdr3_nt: TGTGCCAGCTGCCGGGCGAGGGTGGAGACCCAGTACTTC
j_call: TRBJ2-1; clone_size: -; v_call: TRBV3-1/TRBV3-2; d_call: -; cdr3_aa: CASSQSGPQTNEQFF; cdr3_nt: TGTGCCAGCAGCCAAAGCGGGCCTCAGACCAATGAGCAGTTCTTC
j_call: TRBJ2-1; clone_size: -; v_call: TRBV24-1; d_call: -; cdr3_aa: CATSAPGYVGYNEQFF; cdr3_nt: TGTGCCACCAGCGCTCCAGGGTATGTTGGCTACAATGAGCAGTTCTTC
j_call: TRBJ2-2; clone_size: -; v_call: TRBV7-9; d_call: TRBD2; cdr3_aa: CASSLRLANTGELFF; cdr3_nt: TGTGCCAGCAGCTTAAGACTAGCAAACACCGGGGAGCTGTTTTTT
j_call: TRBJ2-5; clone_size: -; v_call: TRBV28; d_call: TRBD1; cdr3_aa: CASSVGQQETQYF; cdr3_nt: TGTGCCAGCAGTGTGGGACAGCAAGAGACCCAGTACTTC
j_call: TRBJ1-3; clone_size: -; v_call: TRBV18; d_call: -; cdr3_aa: CASSPLGGTGNTIYF; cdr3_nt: TGTGCCAGCTCACCGTTGGGAGGGACTGGAAACACCATATATTTT
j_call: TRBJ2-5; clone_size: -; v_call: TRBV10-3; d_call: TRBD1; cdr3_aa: CAISKSGQEETQYF; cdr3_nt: TGTGCCATCAGTAAATCGGGACAGGAAGAGACCCAGTACTTC
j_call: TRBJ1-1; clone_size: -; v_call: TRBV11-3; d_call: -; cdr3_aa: CASLKRDTEAFF; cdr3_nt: TGTGCCAGTCTAAAACGGGACACTGAAGCTTTCTTT
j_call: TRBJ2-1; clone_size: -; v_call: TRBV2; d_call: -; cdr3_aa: CASSQTGLPYNEQFF; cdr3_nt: TGTGCCAGCAGTCAAACAGGATTACCCTACAATGAGCAGTTCTTC
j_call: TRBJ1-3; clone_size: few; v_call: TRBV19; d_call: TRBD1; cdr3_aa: CASRWTGGGNTIYF; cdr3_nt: TGTGCCAGTAGGTGGACAGGCGGCGGAAACACCATATATTTT
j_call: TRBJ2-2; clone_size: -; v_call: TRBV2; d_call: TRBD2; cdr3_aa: CASSVQGLNTGELFF; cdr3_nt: TGTGCCAGCAGTGTTCAGGGACTAAACACCGGGGAGCTGTTTTTT